This T cell receptor (beta chain) was observed in a study of beta chain features in type 1 diabetes. The study's findings and limits: A potential PCR bias toward shorter templates would be equal in patient and control samples. HLA influence on TCRB rearrangement stayed unresolved here. The study found moderately but significantly shorter TCRB CDR3s in all four CD4+ subsets of Type 1 diabetes patients.

Via the markers CD45RO/CCR7/CD25/CD127/CD95/CD27, stem cell-like memory, regulatory, central memory and naive CD4+ cells were sorted. Of note for this clone: Its antigen is undetermined.

From germline, CDR1 is MGHDK and CDR2 SYGVNS. The V end was cut by 4 bases, the J end by 9 bases, with 13 bases between. CDR3 length: 13 amino acids. What was sequenced were expressed TCRB transcripts, since all of the isolated RNA had been reverse transcribed. Clones were read by immunoSEQ multiplex PCR, and TCRdb kept only the in-frame ones, dropping some. The sample has 200,000 to 250,000 clones; more than 9% are singletons. This receptor was taken from a woman younger than 35 in good health. This chain joins TRBV25-1 and TRBJ1-5, with a tentative D call TRBD1 (5 bases). Material for sequencing was naive CD4+ T cells from blood. The CDR3: CASSGPGGAPQHF. The CDR3 bases are TGTGCCAGCAGTGGTCCGGGAGGGGCGCCCCAGCATTTT. The full variable domain, its missing parts supplied by reference TRBV25-1 and TRBJ1-5, is EADIYQTPRYLVIGTGKKITLECSQTMGHDKMYWYQQDPGMELHLIHYSYGVNSTEKGDLSSESTVSRIRTEHFPLTLESARPSHTSQYLCASSGPGGAPQHFGDGTRLSIL.